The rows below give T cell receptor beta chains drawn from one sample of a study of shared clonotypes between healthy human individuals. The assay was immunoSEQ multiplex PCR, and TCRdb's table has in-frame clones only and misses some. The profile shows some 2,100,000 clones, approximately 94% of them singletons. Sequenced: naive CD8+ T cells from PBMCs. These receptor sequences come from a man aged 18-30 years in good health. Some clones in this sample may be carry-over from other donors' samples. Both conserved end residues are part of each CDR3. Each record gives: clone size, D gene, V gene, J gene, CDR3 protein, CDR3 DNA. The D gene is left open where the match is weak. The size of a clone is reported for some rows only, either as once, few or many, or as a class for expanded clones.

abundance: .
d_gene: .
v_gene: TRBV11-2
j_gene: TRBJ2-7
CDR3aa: CASNPGTPDEQYF
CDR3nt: TGTGCCAGCAACCCCGGGACTCCCGACGAGCAGTACTTC

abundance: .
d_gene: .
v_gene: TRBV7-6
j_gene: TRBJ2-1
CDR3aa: CASSHGSEQFF
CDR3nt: TGTGCCAGCAGTCACGGAAGTGAGCAGTTCTTC

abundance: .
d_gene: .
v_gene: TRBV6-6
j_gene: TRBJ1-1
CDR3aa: CASSYIGTEAFF
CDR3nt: TGTGCCAGCAGTTACATAGGTACTGAAGCTTTCTTT

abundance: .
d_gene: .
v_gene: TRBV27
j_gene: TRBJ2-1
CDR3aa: CASSLSRVEPSEQFF
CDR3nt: TGTGCCAGCAGTTTATCTAGAGTAGAGCCCTCAGAGCAGTTCTTC

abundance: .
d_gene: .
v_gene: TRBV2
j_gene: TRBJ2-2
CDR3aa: CASSVGTTNTGELFF
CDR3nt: TGTGCCAGCAGTGTGGGGACCACGAACACCGGGGAGCTGTTTTTT

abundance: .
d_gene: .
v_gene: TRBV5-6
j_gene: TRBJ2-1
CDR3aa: CASSSLSSYNEQFF
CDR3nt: TGTGCCAGCAGCTCACTGAGCTCCTACAATGAGCAGTTCTTC

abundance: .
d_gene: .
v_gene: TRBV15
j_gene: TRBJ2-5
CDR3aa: CATSRDLLETQYF
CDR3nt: TGTGCCACCAGCAGAGATCTTTTAGAGACCCAGTACTTC

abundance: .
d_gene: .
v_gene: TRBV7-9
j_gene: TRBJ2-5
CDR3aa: CASSLVYRAETQYF
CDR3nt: TGTGCCAGCAGCTTAGTCTACAGGGCAGAGACCCAGTACTTC

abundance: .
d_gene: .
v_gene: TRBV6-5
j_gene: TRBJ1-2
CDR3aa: CASSYSDEGKGYTF
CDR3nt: TGTGCCAGCAGTTACTCCGACGAGGGGAAAGGCTACACCTTC

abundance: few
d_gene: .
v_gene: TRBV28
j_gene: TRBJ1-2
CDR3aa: CASSPRLREGYTF
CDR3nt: TGTGCCAGCAGTCCCCGCTTAAGGGAAGGCTACACCTTC

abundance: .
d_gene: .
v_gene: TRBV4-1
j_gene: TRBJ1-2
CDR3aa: CASSPDRTEGDYGYTF
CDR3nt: TGCGCCAGCAGTCCTGACAGGACGGAGGGTGACTATGGCTACACCTTC

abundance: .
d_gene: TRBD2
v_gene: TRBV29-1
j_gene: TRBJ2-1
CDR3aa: CSVEPGLVVNEQFF
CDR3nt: TGCAGCGTTGAACCGGGACTAGTCGTTAATGAGCAGTTCTTC

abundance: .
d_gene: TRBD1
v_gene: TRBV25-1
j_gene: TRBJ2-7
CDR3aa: CASSVTGSYEQYF
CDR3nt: TGTGCCAGCAGTGTGACAGGGTCCTACGAGCAGTACTTC

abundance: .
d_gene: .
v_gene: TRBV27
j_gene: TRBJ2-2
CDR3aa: CASSFRADLNTGELFF
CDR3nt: TGTGCCAGCAGTTTCAGGGCAGATCTAAACACCGGGGAGCTGTTTTTT

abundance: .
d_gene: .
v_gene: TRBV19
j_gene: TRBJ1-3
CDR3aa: CASSPDRNSGNTIYF
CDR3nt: TGTGCCAGTAGTCCCGACAGAAACTCTGGAAACACCATATATTTT

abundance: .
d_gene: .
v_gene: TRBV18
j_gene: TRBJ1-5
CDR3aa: CASSPSGRGNQPQHF
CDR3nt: TGTGCCAGCTCACCAAGCGGCAGGGGAAATCAGCCCCAGCATTTT

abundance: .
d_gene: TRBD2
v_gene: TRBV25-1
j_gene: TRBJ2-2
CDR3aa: CASSESHLAVNTGELFF
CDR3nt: TGTGCCAGCAGTGAATCACATCTAGCGGTGAACACCGGGGAGCTGTTTTTT

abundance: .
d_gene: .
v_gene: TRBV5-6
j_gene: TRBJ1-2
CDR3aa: CASSPDGRNRYGYTF
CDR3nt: TGTGCCAGCAGCCCGGACGGGAGGAATCGCTATGGCTACACCTTC

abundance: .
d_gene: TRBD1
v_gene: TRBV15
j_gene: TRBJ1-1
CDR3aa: CATSRTDRGLDTEAFF
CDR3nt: TGTGCCACCAGCAGAACGGACAGGGGGCTGGACACTGAAGCTTTCTTT

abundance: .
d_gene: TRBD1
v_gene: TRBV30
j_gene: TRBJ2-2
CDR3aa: CAWSVGTGGWTGELFF
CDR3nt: TGTGCCTGGAGTGTAGGAACAGGGGGTTGGACCGGGGAGCTGTTTTTT

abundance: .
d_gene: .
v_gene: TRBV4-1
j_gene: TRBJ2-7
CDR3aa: CASSTGGYEQYF
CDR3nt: TGCGCCAGCTCAACAGGCGGGTACGAGCAGTACTTC

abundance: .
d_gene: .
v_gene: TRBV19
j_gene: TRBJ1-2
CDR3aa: CATLSGWHYGYTF
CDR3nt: TGTGCCACCCTTTCCGGATGGCACTATGGCTACACCTTC

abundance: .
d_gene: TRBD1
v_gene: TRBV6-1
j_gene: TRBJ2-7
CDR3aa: CASSGGTGPAYEQYF
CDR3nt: TGTGCCAGCAGTGGGGGGACAGGGCCAGCCTACGAGCAGTACTTC

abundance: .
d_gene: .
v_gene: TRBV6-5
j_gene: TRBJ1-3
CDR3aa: CASSYFRGTGNTIYF
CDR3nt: TGTGCCAGCAGTTACTTCCGGGGAACTGGAAACACCATATATTTT

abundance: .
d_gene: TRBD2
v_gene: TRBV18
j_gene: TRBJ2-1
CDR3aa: CASSPAGLVIYNEQFF
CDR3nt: TGTGCCAGCTCACCGGCGGGACTAGTTATCTACAATGAGCAGTTCTTC

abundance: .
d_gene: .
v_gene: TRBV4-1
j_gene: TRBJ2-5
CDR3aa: CASSQDLTGRYQETQYF
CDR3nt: TGCGCCAGCAGCCAAGATCTTACAGGGAGGTACCAAGAGACCCAGTACTTC

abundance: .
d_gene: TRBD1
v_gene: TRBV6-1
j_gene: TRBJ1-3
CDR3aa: CANRQGNTIYF
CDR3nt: TGTGCCAACCGACAGGGGAACACCATATATTTT

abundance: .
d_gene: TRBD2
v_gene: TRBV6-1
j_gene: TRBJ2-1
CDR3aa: CATLNGTSGTREQFF
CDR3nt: TGTGCCACCCTGAATGGGACTAGCGGGACTAGGGAGCAGTTCTTC

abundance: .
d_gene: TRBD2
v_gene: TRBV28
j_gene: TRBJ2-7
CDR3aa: CASSSPTSGLYEQYF
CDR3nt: TGTGCCAGCAGTTCTCCGACTAGCGGGCTCTACGAGCAGTACTTC

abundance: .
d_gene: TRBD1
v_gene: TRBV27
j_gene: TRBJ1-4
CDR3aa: CASSPRDSKNEKLFF
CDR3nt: TGTGCCAGCAGTCCTCGGGACAGCAAGAATGAAAAACTGTTTTTT

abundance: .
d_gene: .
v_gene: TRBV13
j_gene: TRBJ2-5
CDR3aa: CASSFVELDRETQYF
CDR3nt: TGTGCCAGCAGCTTTGTAGAACTAGACAGAGAGACCCAGTACTTC

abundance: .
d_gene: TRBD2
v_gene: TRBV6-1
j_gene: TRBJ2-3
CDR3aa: CASSDGLAGTTDTQYF
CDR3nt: TGTGCCAGCAGTGACGGACTAGCGGGCACCACAGATACGCAGTATTTT

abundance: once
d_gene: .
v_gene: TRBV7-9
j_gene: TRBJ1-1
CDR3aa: CASSSPPFLNTEAFF
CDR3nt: TGTGCCAGCAGTTCACCTCCTTTCCTGAACACTGAAGCTTTCTTT

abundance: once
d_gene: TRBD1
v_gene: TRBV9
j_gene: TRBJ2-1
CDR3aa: CASSARQGNEQFF
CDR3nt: TGTGCCAGCAGCGCGAGACAGGGCAATGAGCAGTTCTTC

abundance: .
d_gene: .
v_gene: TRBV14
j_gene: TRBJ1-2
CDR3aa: CASSQAAANYGYTF
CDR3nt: TGTGCCAGCAGCCAAGCAGCCGCTAACTATGGCTACACCTTC

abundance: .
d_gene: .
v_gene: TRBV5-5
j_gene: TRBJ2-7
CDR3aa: CASSLVSHRSYEQYF
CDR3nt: TGTGCCAGCAGCTTGGTGTCTCATCGCTCCTACGAGCAGTACTTC

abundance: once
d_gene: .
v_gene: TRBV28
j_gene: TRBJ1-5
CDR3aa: CASSLYGSRNQPQHF
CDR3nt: TGTGCCAGCAGTTTATACGGAAGTCGCAATCAGCCCCAGCATTTT

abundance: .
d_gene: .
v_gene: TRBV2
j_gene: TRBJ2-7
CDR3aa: CASTLPTGKEAYEQYF
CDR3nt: TGTGCCAGCACACTACCGACAGGAAAAGAGGCCTACGAGCAGTACTTC

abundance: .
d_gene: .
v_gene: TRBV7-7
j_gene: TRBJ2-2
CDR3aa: CASSLTVGLNTGELFF
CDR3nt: TGTGCCAGCAGCTTAACAGTTGGTCTGAACACCGGGGAGCTGTTTTTT

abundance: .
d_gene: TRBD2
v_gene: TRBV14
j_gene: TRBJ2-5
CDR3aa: CASSQDRREGRETQYF
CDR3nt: TGTGCCAGCAGCCAAGATCGGCGGGAGGGCCGAGAGACCCAGTACTTC